This TCR beta chain was documented in a study of beta chain features in type 1 diabetes. Expressed TCRB transcripts were sequenced, since all the RNA that had been isolated was reverse transcribed. This table comes from immunoSEQ multiplex PCR, and its TCRdb copy is limited to in-frame clones, with some not included. The data contain 860,000 or so clones, 15% to 20% of them singletons. This CDR3 region has 17 residues. The V gene end was trimmed by 11 bases and the J gene end by 0 bases; junction bases not matched to a gene: 11. Germline V gene lookup returns CDR1 ENHRY and CDR2 SYGVKD. The sequence was collected from a woman aged 18-29 years in good health. The chain couples TRBV10-3 to TRBJ2-1; 12 nucleotides agree with TRBD2. Sequencing was done on a sample of naive CD4+ T cells from blood. CDR3 amino acids: CASSDGLAGSSYNEQFF. DNA for the CDR3: TGTGCCTCTTCGGACGGACTAGCGGGAAGCTCCTACAATGAGCAGTTCTTC.